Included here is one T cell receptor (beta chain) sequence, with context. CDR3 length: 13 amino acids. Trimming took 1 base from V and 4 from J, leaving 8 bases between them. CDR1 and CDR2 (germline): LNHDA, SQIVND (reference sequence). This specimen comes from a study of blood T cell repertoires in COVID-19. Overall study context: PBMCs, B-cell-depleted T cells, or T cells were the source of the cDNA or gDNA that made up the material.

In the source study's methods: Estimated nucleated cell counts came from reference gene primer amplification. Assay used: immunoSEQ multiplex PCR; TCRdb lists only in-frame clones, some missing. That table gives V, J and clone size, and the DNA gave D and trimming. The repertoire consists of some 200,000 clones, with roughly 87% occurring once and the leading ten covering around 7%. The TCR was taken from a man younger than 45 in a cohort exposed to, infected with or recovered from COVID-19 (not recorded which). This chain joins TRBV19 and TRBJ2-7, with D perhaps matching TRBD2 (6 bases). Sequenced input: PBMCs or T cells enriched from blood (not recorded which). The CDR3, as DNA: TGTGCCAGTAGTATAGTCGCGGGATACGAGCAGTACTTC. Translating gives CASSIVAGYEQYF.